A selection of T cell receptor beta chains follows, all from one sample in a study of T cell changes during pregnancy in multiple sclerosis. TCRdb's table, derived via immunoSEQ multiplex PCR, lists solely in-frame clones and lacks some. The sample records some 33,000 clones, roughly 91% being singletons. Specimen: CD8+ T cells from peripheral blood mononuclear cells, collected in the second trimester of pregnancy. The source is a female donor in good health, enrolled as a control in a pregnancy study. The CDR3 runs from the conserved cysteine through the conserved F or W. D genes are given only for firm matches. Some rows have no size entry. The others give once, few or many, or a class for an expanded clone.

d_gene,j_gene,v_gene,abundance,CDR3aa,CDR3nt
TRBD2,TRBJ2-5,TRBV7-9,.,CASSLALTSVEETQYF,TGTGCCAGCAGCTTAGCGCTAACTAGCGTTGAAGAGACCCAGTACTTC
.,TRBJ1-1,TRBV7-8,few,CASSLGGGYEAFF,TGTGCCAGCAGCTTAGGTGGGGGGTACGAAGCTTTCTTT
.,TRBJ1-3,TRBV6-1,few,CASSDQQGTPGNTIYF,TGTGCCAGCAGTGACCAACAGGGAACGCCTGGAAACACCATATATTTT
TRBD2,TRBJ2-3,TRBV7-3,.,CASSSTGGAMDTQYF,TGTGCCAGCAGCTCCACCGGGGGGGCCATGGATACGCAGTATTTT
TRBD1,TRBJ2-6,TRBV12-5,.,CASGTPDRFNGANVLTF,TGTGCTAGTGGTACCCCGGACAGGTTCAATGGGGCCAACGTCCTGACTTTC
TRBD1,TRBJ1-2,TRBV7-2,.,CASSLEGQRRYGYTF,TGTGCCAGCAGCTTAGAGGGACAGCGAAGATATGGCTACACCTTC
TRBD2,TRBJ2-1,TRBV6-5,.,CASSFGTRSNEQFF,TGTGCCAGCAGTTTCGGGACTAGATCAAATGAGCAGTTCTTC
.,TRBJ1-5,TRBV5-8,.,CASSLGGYSNQPQHF,TGTGCCAGCAGCCTTGGGGGCTATAGCAATCAGCCCCAGCATTTT
.,TRBJ1-3,TRBV5-6,.,CASSLDWQGSGNTIYF,TGTGCCAGCAGCTTGGATTGGCAGGGGTCTGGAAACACCATATATTTT
TRBD2,TRBJ2-3,TRBV7-6,once,CASSLLLAGVDTQYF,TGTGCCAGCAGCTTACTGCTAGCGGGGGTAGATACGCAGTATTTT
TRBD2,TRBJ2-2,TRBV18,.,CASSPRWTSSGELFF,TGTGCCAGCTCACCGAGGTGGACTAGCTCCGGGGAGCTGTTTTTT
TRBD2,TRBJ2-1,TRBV4-1,.,CASISGGPGNEQFF,TGCGCCAGCATAAGCGGGGGCCCCGGGAATGAGCAGTTCTTC
TRBD1,TRBJ1-1,TRBV6-4,few,CASRGRQGGVLKAFF,TGTGCCAGCAGGGGCCGACAGGGGGGGGTTTTGAAAGCTTTCTTT
.,TRBJ1-2,TRBV12-5,.,CASAPGVPGMDAGNYGYTF,TGTGCTAGTGCCCCTGGGGTCCCTGGGATGGATGCGGGTAACTATGGCTACACCTTC
.,TRBJ1-2,TRBV7-9,.,CASSFALREDYGYTF,TGTGCCAGCAGCTTCGCCTTAAGGGAGGACTATGGCTACACCTTC
.,TRBJ1-1,TRBV13,.,CASSPNRGITEAFF,TGTGCCAGCAGCCCCAATCGGGGGATCACTGAAGCTTTCTTT
TRBD1,TRBJ2-3,TRBV19,.,CASSAPRDSLTDTQYF,TGTGCCAGTAGTGCTCCACGGGACAGCCTCACAGATACGCAGTATTTT
.,TRBJ2-1,TRBV11-2,.,CASSQEGLYNEQFF,TGTGCCAGCAGCCAAGAGGGACTTTACAATGAGCAGTTCTTC
.,TRBJ1-1,TRBV2,.,CASSEGLSDTEAFF,TGTGCCAGCAGTGAGGGGCTTTCGGACACTGAAGCTTTCTTT
.,TRBJ2-7,TRBV9,.,CASSVGGDYSYEQYF,TGTGCCAGCAGCGTAGGCGGAGATTACTCCTACGAGCAGTACTTC
.,TRBJ2-7,TRBV6-1,.,CASSSGGLDEQYF,TGTGCCAGCAGTTCCGGAGGCTTGGACGAGCAGTACTTC
TRBD1,TRBJ2-7,TRBV2,.,CASSEGWDRDRPEQYF,TGTGCCAGCAGTGAGGGGTGGGACAGGGACCGACCCGAGCAGTACTTC
.,TRBJ1-1,TRBV6-5,.,CASSPGGGNTEAFF,TGTGCCAGCAGTCCGGGGGGGGGAAACACTGAAGCTTTCTTT
TRBD1,TRBJ2-7,TRBV15,.,CATSRVMTGLSYEQYF,TGTGCCACCAGCAGAGTTATGACAGGGCTCTCCTACGAGCAGTACTTC
TRBD1,TRBJ1-2,TRBV9,.,CASSVGPGQVNYGYTF,TGTGCCAGCAGCGTAGGGCCGGGACAGGTAAACTATGGCTACACCTTC
.,TRBJ1-2,TRBV6-5,.,CASSYSGRSNYGYTF,TGTGCCAGCAGTTACTCGGGCAGGTCGAACTATGGCTACACCTTC
TRBD2,TRBJ2-7,TRBV6-1,once,CSGGVAGTSYEQYF,TGCAGCGGGGGGGTAGCGGGGACCTCCTACGAGCAGTACTTC
TRBD2,TRBJ2-1,TRBV7-8,.,CASSQGLAGGHDNEQFF,TGTGCCAGCAGCCAGGGACTAGCGGGGGGGCATGACAATGAGCAGTTCTTC
.,TRBJ1-5,TRBV4-1,.,CASSQDLGVNQPQHF,TGCGCCAGCAGCCAAGATCTCGGGGTTAATCAGCCCCAGCATTTT
.,TRBJ2-7,TRBV7-9,few,CASSSSTGDREQYF,TGTGCCAGCAGCTCGTCTACGGGGGATCGGGAGCAGTACTTC
.,TRBJ2-5,TRBV29-1,.,CSVARGGDGPPYQETQYF,TGCAGCGTTGCGCGAGGGGGGGATGGTCCCCCGTACCAAGAGACCCAGTACTTC
TRBD2,TRBJ2-7,TRBV4-1,.,CASSQTGGGSYEQYF,TGCGCCAGCAGCCAGACGGGCGGGGGCTCCTACGAGCAGTACTTC
.,TRBJ2-2,TRBV7-9,once,CASSAPDTGELFF,TGTGCCAGCAGCGCCCCAGACACCGGGGAGCTGTTTTTT
.,TRBJ2-7,TRBV29-1,.,CSVEKEDSTYEQYF,TGCAGCGTTGAAAAAGAGGACAGTACCTACGAGCAGTACTTC
.,TRBJ2-7,TRBV4-3,.,CASSQDRGDPAGQYF,TGCGCCAGCAGCCAAGATCGCGGGGACCCTGCAGGGCAGTACTTC
TRBD1,TRBJ1-1,TRBV7-6,.,CASSLGRNTGGTEAFF,TGTGCCAGCAGCTTAGGGCGTAATACAGGGGGCACTGAAGCTTTCTTT
TRBD1,TRBJ1-2,TRBV6-5,.,CASTKQGEDYGYTF,TGTGCCAGCACTAAACAGGGGGAGGACTATGGCTACACCTTC
TRBD1,TRBJ2-1,TRBV7-9,.,CASSAQAGQGYNEQFF,TGTGCCAGCAGCGCCCAAGCGGGACAGGGGTACAATGAGCAGTTCTTC
.,TRBJ2-6,TRBV7-3,.,CASSPSGGGANVLTF,TGTGCCAGCAGCCCCTCCGGGGGTGGGGCCAACGTCCTGACTTTC
TRBD1,TRBJ2-3,TRBV14,.,CASSPVGGRTDTQYF,TGTGCCAGCAGCCCTGTAGGGGGCCGCACAGATACGCAGTATTTT
TRBD2,TRBJ2-1,TRBV7-9,.,CASSLRAGQYNEQFF,TGTGCCAGCAGCTTAAGAGCGGGGCAGTACAATGAGCAGTTCTTC